This T cell receptor beta chain was profiled in a study of blood T cell repertoires in COVID-19. Clones were sequenced by immunoSEQ multiplex PCR, and TCRdb holds only the in-frame ones, with some missing. The repertoire consists of 40,000 or so clones, with 70% to 90% occurring once and the leading ten covering around 13%. The germline V gene has CDR1 SGHNT and CDR2 YENEEA. J lost 5 bases, V lost 3 bases, and 3 bases had no gene match. CDR3 length: 13 amino acids. The sequencing sample was made of peripheral blood. The TCR comes from an older woman in a cohort sampled during active COVID-19. This sequence joins TRBV11-3 and TRBJ1-1; 7 bases align to TRBD1. In DNA, the CDR3 is TGTGCCAGCAGCTTCTCGACAGGGACTGAAGCTTTCTTT. Protein sequence: CASSFSTGTEAFF.